This T cell receptor (beta chain) was captured by sequencing in a study of blood T cell repertoires in COVID-19. V shed 4 bases and J 8 bases; nucleotides not matched to a gene: 10. The CDR3 is 14 amino acids. Germline CDR1 is GTSNPN and CDR2 is SVGIG (reference sequence). Sequencing was performed with immunoSEQ multiplex PCR; in TCRdb, only in-frame clones are kept and a portion is missing. The data show some 310,000 clones, roughly 90% seen once. Sequenced: peripheral blood. The clonotype originates from a woman aged 25 to 39 with COVID-19, enrolled during active disease. The chain couples TRBV30 to TRBJ1-4, with 7 bases lining up with TRBD1. CDR3 protein: CAWTTRQGGEKLFF. CDR3 sequence (DNA): TGTGCCTGGACCACCCGACAGGGCGGAGAAAAACTGTTTTTT.